Below, one TCR beta chain is given with its context. This clonotype was seen once. Its antigen has not been determined. Base qualities were left out, and no much larger clone turns up one base away. Systemically healthy Caucasian individuals from Russia, approximately 39 in total and aged roughly 6 to 100 years, were included as donors. Approximately 11 milliliters of peripheral blood were drawn from each donor into EDTA-treated Vacutainer tubes. Ficoll-Paque density-gradient centrifugation was used to isolate PBMCs, with at least 6 million per sample. Total RNA was extracted from PBMCs with Trizol reagent, with at least 6 micrograms obtained per sample. For every donor, an aliquot of PBMCs went through flow cytometry to measure the percentages of naive CD45RAhigh/CD27high T cells. The source of the sample is a study of blood T cells in healthy people across ages (dated by TCRdb to the mid-2010s). Regarding the complete study: In model experiments, roughly one uniquely barcoded TCR beta cDNA molecule per two T cells was captured by template switching. To track age-related changes in TCR beta repertoire diversity, the study relied on deep sequencing normalized with unique cDNA molecular identifiers. The donors were divided into four age groups: young (average 16 years), middle-aged (about 41), aged (under 70) and long-lived (roughly 82). To avoid experimental bias, donors of different ages were distributed randomly across sequencing lanes. The study analyzed two additional independent replicas of 1 million unique cDNA reads from the same blood draw for two donors, one aged 18 to 29 and one aged 80 or older. What the research found in general, with its limitations: Compared with the aged group, more naive CD4+ T cells, fewer expanded clones and increased TCR diversity were shown by the long-lived group, suggesting age selection. Observed TCR beta diversity per million T cells fell roughly linearly with age, and a significant reduction was already apparent by age around 40. Estimates of total diversity from one million sequenced T cells were regarded as lower bounds and underestimates. The percentage of naive T cells measured by flow cytometry correlated strongly with observed TCR beta diversity. Because the CMV infection status of the donors was unknown, age-related changes in expanded clonotypes may potentially have been confounded. Since profiling was done on bulk unsorted PBMCs, naive and antigen-experienced compartments could not be conclusively compared.

The library came from 5' RACE. Sequencing instrument: Illumina HiSeq 2500. A second roughly 7 to 12 cycle PCR used a sample-barcoded 5' primer and a J-beta primer mix. A template-switch 5' adaptor carrying 12 random nucleotides introduced a unique molecular identifier onto each TCR beta cDNA molecule. At least 2.5 million CDR3-containing paired-end reads were obtained from each sample. First-strand cDNA was synthesized from all RNA with the Mint cDNA synthesis kit, primed by a TRBC-specific oligonucleotide. Following uracil-DNA glycosylase treatment, a first 18-cycle PCR with universal primers M1SS and BC2_uni_R was performed on all cDNA. The paper's data handling went like this. For normalization, 1 million high-quality reads, each with a distinct molecular identifier, were randomly selected from each sample. Instead of being binned into consensus sequences, reads that shared molecular identifiers were thrown out. MiTCR, with a Q25 quality threshold and the strictest error-elimination algorithm, was used for CDR3 identification, clonotype clustering and error correction. A nonparametric unseen species model with Euler transformation was used to estimate lower-bound total TCR beta diversity. TCRdb handled the public reads itself, with Q25 trimming in fastp and clone calling in MiXCR, and kept productive beta chains. Each entry is one CDR3 protein sequence, shown with its most common DNA and genes. TCRdb assigned the V and J calls; the authors' analysis was not used. The sample table records approximately 940,000 distinct CDR3 sequences; around 48% of these occur just once. The ten top clones hold 10% to 15% of the sample.

Sequencing was performed on blood. The receptor was isolated from a man younger than 45 in good health.

CDR3 protein: CSALRAGAQETQYF. The DNA reads TGCAGTGCTCTCAGAGCAGGGGCCCAAGAGACCCAGTACTTC. The V gene is TRBV20-1 and the J gene is TRBJ2-5; the best D guess is TRBD1, with 6 bases matching. The CDR3 numbers 14 residues from cysteine through phenylalanine. Just the 42-base CDR3 DNA is kept, in frame starting at base 1. Trimming takes 5 bases from V and 1 base from J, and the germline ends sit 14 bases apart. From a lookup of the germline V gene (reference sequence), CDR1 and CDR2 are DFQATT and SNEGSKA.